These 14 T cell receptor beta chains were all obtained from the same sample, sequenced in a study of Ad26.COV2.S vaccination and SARS-CoV-2 variants. Treatment defined: roughly 19 received Ad26.COV2.S at low or high dose, single or two shots; roughly five received placebo; per-sample allocation not given. Following the first vaccine or placebo injection, samples were taken on day 63. Some clones are missing from TCRdb's copy, which holds only in-frame ones; the method was immunoSEQ multiplex PCR. This table holds about 680,000 clones, roughly 90% found once. The starting material was peripheral blood, obtained in a trial of Ad26.COV2.S vaccine versus placebo. The receptors shown here come from a person between 18 and 65 years old who received the Ad26.COV2.S COVID-19 vaccine or a placebo.

The rearrangement joins TRBV12-5 to TRBJ2-5; no reliable D call. Germline V gives CDR1 LGHNT, CDR2 FRNRAP. This CDR3 region has 15 residues. Trimming stripped 0 bases from V and 0 bases from J, with 8 bases between. The CDR3 region is CASGLVLGYQETQYF. CDR3 bases: TGTGCTAGTGGTTTGGTACTTGGGTACCAAGAGACCCAGTACTTC.

The chain recombines TRBV6-1 with TRBJ2-7; 10 bases map to TRBD2. Trimming at V came to 4 bases and at J to 0 bases, leaving 6 bases not matched to a gene. The germline V gene has CDR1 MNHNS and CDR2 SASEGT. The CDR3 extends over 16 amino acids. CDR3 residues: CASSASSGSSSYEQYF. The CDR3, as DNA: TGTGCCAGCAGTGCTTCTAGCGGGAGTAGCTCCTACGAGCAGTACTTC.

CDR3 sequence reads: CASSIEKTSGGSYNEQFF. The DNA of the CDR3 is TGTGCCAGTAGTATAGAAAAAACTAGCGGGGGCTCCTACAATGAGCAGTTCTTC. The chain has TRBV19 and TRBJ2-1, with 11 bases lining up with TRBD2. In germline, CDR1 is LNHDA, CDR2 SQIVND (reference sequence). The CDR3 is 18 residues long. The V gene end was trimmed by 0 bases and the J gene end by 0 bases; junction bases not matched to a gene: 4.

This clone was detected only once. The chain uses TRBV12-2 and TRBJ2-1; the D call in the table, TRBD2, was not verified against the DNA. TRBV12-2 is described as a pseudogene. CDR3 length: 15 residues. The DNA for the CDR3 is TGTGCAAGTCGCTTAGGCGGGGGCCAGTACAATGAGCAGTTCTTC. Translating it yields CASRLGGGQYNEQFF.

V and J are TRBV14 and TRBJ2-3; TRBD2 agrees at 7 bases. The CDR3 extends over 16 amino acids. Trimming at V came to 4 bases and at J to 6 bases, leaving 13 bases not matched to a gene. The germline V gene encodes CDR1 SGHDN and CDR2 FVKESK. CDR3 bases: TGTGCCAGCAGCCCTACTAGCGCCGAGAGAAGGGATACGCAGTATTTT. Translation: CASSPTSAERRDTQYF.

The chain joins TRBV7-8 to TRBJ1-5; D uncertain. Germline CDR1 SGHVS, CDR2 FQNEAQ. CDR3 length: 16 amino acids. Trimming removed 0 bases from V and 3 bases from J, with 12 bases in between. CDR3 in DNA: TGTGCCAGCAGCTTAGCGGCAAGGGATTACAATCAGCCCCAGCATTTT. This sequence encodes CASSLAARDYNQPQHF. Based on the CDR3 plus reference TRBV7-8 and TRBJ1-5, the full variable domain is GAGVSQSPRYKVAKRGQDVALRCDPISGHVSLFWYQQALGQGPEFLTYFQNEAQLDKSGLPSDRFFAERPEGSVSTLKIQRTQQEDSAVYLCASSLAARDYNQPQHFGDGTRLSIL.

The chain has TRBV6-6 and TRBJ1-1, with TRBD1 matching over 10 bases. The germline V gene encodes CDR1 MNHNY and CDR2 SVGAGI (reference sequence). The CDR3 length is 16 residues. The V gene end was trimmed by 2 bases and the J gene end by 4 bases; junction bases not matched to a gene: 7. CDR3 protein: CASSYPRTGGGTEAFF. The CDR3, as DNA: TGTGCCAGCAGTTACCCTCGGACAGGGGGAGGCACTGAAGCTTTCTTT.

This chain joins TRBV27 and TRBJ1-5; D is ambiguous. V lost 4 bases to trimming and J lost 0 bases, with 4 bases between them. Germline V gives CDR1 MNHEY, CDR2 SMNVEV (reference sequence). CDR3 length: 13 amino acids. The CDR3 DNA is TGTGCCAGCAGTTCCTATAGCAATCAGCCCCAGCATTTT. The encoded protein is CASSSYSNQPQHF.

The chain combines TRBV21-1 with TRBJ2-7; TRBD2 is taken as the D call from the table, unchecked against the DNA. TRBV21-1 is flagged as a pseudogene. This CDR3 contains 16 residues. The CDR3 nucleotides are TGTGCCAGCAGCAAAGGAGAACGGTGGAGCTCCTACGAGCAGTACTTC. This codes for CASSKGERWSSYEQYF.

This chain connects TRBV30 to TRBJ1-1, with D unclear. V lost 4 bases to trimming and J lost 5 bases, with 11 bases between them. The CDR3 loop spans 12 amino acids. CDR1 is GTSNPN and CDR2 is SVGIG in the germline V gene (reference sequence). The CDR3 sequence: CAWKWTGTEAFF. The CDR3 DNA follows: TGTGCCTGGAAATGGACTGGGACTGAAGCTTTCTTT.

This clone was counted a few times. The V and J genes are TRBV5-1 and TRBJ2-1; D gene ambiguous. The CDR3 extends over 11 amino acids. The germline CDR1 and CDR2 sequences are SGHRS and YFSETQ. With 4 bases removed from V and 7 bases from J, the gap between germline ends came to 6 bases. CDR3 sequence (DNA): TGCGCCAGCAGCATTCTGAATGAGCAGTTCTTC. Residues: CASSILNEQFF. Full variable domain (rest looked up from reference TRBV5-1 and TRBJ2-1): KAGVTQTPRYLIKTRGQQVTLSCSPISGHRSVSWYQQTPGQGLQFLFEYFSETQRNKGNFPGRFSGRQFSNSRSEMNVSTLELGDSALYLCASSILNEQFFGPGTRLTVL.

The chain couples TRBV6-5 to TRBJ2-3; D is perhaps TRBD1 or TRBD2 (5 bases each). The CDR3 extends over 12 amino acids. V was pared by 6 bases and J by 13 bases, with 17 bases between. Germline CDR1 is MNHEY and CDR2 is SVGAGI. The DNA for the CDR3 is TGTGCCAGCAGCCCATTTACAGGAGGAAAGTATTTT. This encodes CASSPFTGGKYF.

The chain combines TRBV13 with TRBJ2-1, with 9 bases lining up with TRBD2. This CDR3 has 17 amino acids. The ends lost 2 bases at V and 3 bases at J; junction bases unmatched: 8. Germline CDR1 is PRHDT and CDR2 is FYEKMQ (reference sequence). CDR3: CASSLRPSGAVYNEQFF. In DNA, the CDR3 is TGTGCCAGCAGCTTACGACCTAGCGGGGCCGTCTACAATGAGCAGTTCTTC.

Turning to this clone: This sequence may be a read error, since a much larger clone differs from it by one base. This chain uses TRBV12-3 or TRBV12-4 with TRBJ2-5; D is perhaps TRBD1 or TRBD2 (5 bases each). The CDR3 covers 11 residues. Trimming took off 4 bases at V and 5 bases at J, with 5 bases between the two ends. The CDR3 is CASSWGETQYF. The DNA of the CDR3 is TGTGCCAGCAGTTGGGGGGAGACCCAGTACTTC.